A single sample gave rise to the 24 T cell receptor beta chains below, sequenced in a study of cytomegalovirus exposure and HLA in healthy donors. Amplification used 60 Vbeta primers and 13 Jbeta primers. Repertoires were generated with immunoSEQ multiplex PCR, while TCRdb's copy carries only in-frame clones and drops some. The sample carries approximately 150,000 clones, around 77% recorded once. The sequenced sample consisted of PBMCs. These receptors were taken from a woman aged 40-49 years in good health and CMV-seronegative.

This chain uses TRBV5-1 with TRBJ1-1; TRBD1 matches at 11 bases. V was clipped by 0 bases and J by 3 bases; unmatched bases: 4. CDR3 length: 16 amino acids. CDR1 is SGHRS and CDR2 is YFSETQ in the germline V gene. Here the CDR3 reads CASSLDAGQGDTEAFF. The DNA of the CDR3 is TGCGCCAGCAGCTTGGATGCGGGACAGGGGGACACTGAAGCTTTCTTT.

The chain carries TRBV28 and TRBJ1-3; tentatively, D is TRBD1 (5 bases). CDR3 size: 15 residues. Germline-derived CDR1 and CDR2 are MDHEN and SYDVKM. V was cut by 2 bases and J by 4 bases, with 12 bases left in between. CDR3 sequence (DNA): TGTGCCAGCAGTTTAGATCAGGGAATAGGAAACACCATATATTTT. Its translation is CASSLDQGIGNTIYF.

The CDR3 protein is CASSSGEKLFF. The CDR3 DNA reads as TGTGCCAGCAGTTCCGGGGAAAAACTGTTTTTT. The chain joins TRBV28 to TRBJ1-4; D unclear. The V end lost 4 bases, the J end lost 8 bases, and 5 bases lay between the germline ends. Germline loops: CDR1 MDHEN, CDR2 SYDVKM. The CDR3 is 11 amino acids.

The rearrangement links TRBV5-6 to TRBJ2-7; D unclear. This CDR3 is built from 15 residues. The germline CDR1 and CDR2 sequences are SGHDT and YYEEEE. Trimming cost V 4 bases and J 1 base, with 15 bases left between them. For the CDR3, the DNA is TGTGCCAGCAGCAGGAGTAACTCCTTATCCTACGAGCAGTACTTC. Its translation is CASSRSNSLSYEQYF.

Concerning this clone itself: The junction does not match germline at one end; this may be a read error. The rearrangement uses TRBV27 and TRBJ1-1; TRBD1 is a possible D gene (6 bases). CDR1 MNHEY and CDR2 SMNVEV come from the germline V gene (reference sequence). The CDR3 length is 13 residues. CDR3 loop: CASSLTLQGFPTF. As DNA, the CDR3 is TGTGCCAGCAGCCTCACATTACAGGGTTTCCCTACTTTT.

The chain is built from TRBV6-5 and TRBJ2-1, with 9 nucleotides matching TRBD2. Germline loops: CDR1 MNHEY, CDR2 SVGAGI. Trimming took 3 bases from V and 7 from J; bases not matched to a gene: 10. This CDR3 spans 16 amino acids. The CDR3 spells CASSYLASGMGNEQFF. The DNA of the CDR3 is TGTGCCAGCAGTTATCTCGCTAGCGGGATGGGGAATGAGCAGTTCTTC.

CDR3 loop: CASSRSGGKTNEKLFF. The CDR3 nucleotides read TGCGCCAGCAGCCGATCCGGGGGGAAAACGAATGAAAAACTGTTTTTT. This sequence joins TRBV5-1 and TRBJ1-4; tentative D call: TRBD1 (5 bases). The CDR3 contains 16 residues. The germline CDR1 and CDR2 sequences are SGHRS and YFSETQ. Trimming shortened V by 4 bases and J by 5 bases, and 18 bases separated the two germline ends.

The V gene is TRBV28, the J gene TRBJ2-7, with 10 bases lining up with TRBD1. The V segment lost 7 bases and the J segment 2 bases; nucleotides outside the gene matches: 8. The CDR3 totals 15 residues. CDR1 MDHEN and CDR2 SYDVKM come from the germline V gene. The CDR3 is CASTPGGTGAYEQYF. The CDR3, as DNA: TGTGCCAGCACCCCAGGAGGGACAGGGGCCTACGAGCAGTACTTC.

V is TRBV19 and J is TRBJ2-7; D is unclear. This CDR3 has 14 amino acids. Germline V gene sequence: CDR1 LNHDA, CDR2 SQIVND (reference sequence). The germline V and J ends were trimmed by 0 bases and 5 bases, with 11 bases remaining between them. For the CDR3, the DNA is TGTGCCAGTAGTATAGACTCTTCTTCGGACGAGCAGTACTTC. Translation: CASSIDSSSDEQYF.

The chain employs TRBV30 and TRBJ1-1, with D possibly TRBD1 on 5 matching bases. The V end lost 1 base, the J end lost 2 bases, and 11 bases lay between the germline ends. Germline V gives CDR1 GTSNPN, CDR2 SVGIG (reference sequence). The CDR3 has 14 amino acids. The CDR3 reads CAWSGGPLNTEAFF. DNA of the CDR3: TGTGCCTGGAGTGGGGGCCCCCTTAACACTGAAGCTTTCTTT.

The chain couples TRBV28 to TRBJ2-5; no reliable D call. The CDR3 has 13 amino acids. Trimming took 2 bases from V and 5 from J, leaving 9 bases between them. CDR1 and CDR2 from the germline V gene are MDHEN and SYDVKM. The CDR3 sequence is CASSLPSTETQYF. In DNA form, the CDR3 reads TGTGCCAGCAGTTTACCTAGTACGGAGACCCAGTACTTC.

The V call is TRBV9, the J call TRBJ2-3, with TRBD2 as a possible D gene (5 bases). This CDR3 is built from 14 residues. The germline V gene encodes CDR1 SGDLS and CDR2 YYNGEE. Trimming removed 0 bases from V and 4 bases from J, with 9 bases in between. This chain's CDR3 is CASSVGGYADTQYF. In nucleotides, the CDR3 is TGTGCCAGCAGCGTAGGCGGGTACGCAGATACGCAGTATTTT.

The chain combines TRBV25-1 with TRBJ2-7; 9 bases align to TRBD1. This CDR3 contains 13 residues. The junction had 6 bases not matched to a gene; V was cut back by 6 bases and J by 6 bases. Germline V gene sequence: CDR1 MGHDK, CDR2 SYGVNS. CDR3 loop: CASRDTGGSEQYF. The DNA for the CDR3 is TGTGCCAGCAGAGATACAGGGGGCAGCGAGCAGTACTTC.

This chain joins TRBV5-6 and TRBJ2-6; no reliable D call. CDR3 length: 14 residues. Germline CDR1 is SGHDT and CDR2 is YYEEEE. The ends were cut back, 6 bases at V and 1 base at J, with 8 bases in the middle. CDR3 DNA sequence: TGTGCCAGCACTCCACAGTCTGGGGCCAACGTCCTGACTTTC. Amino acid sequence: CASTPQSGANVLTF.

The genes are TRBV27 and TRBJ1-2; 12 nucleotides align to TRBD1. Trimming removed 6 bases from V and 8 bases from J; junction bases left unmatched: 4. Germline lookup yields CDR1 MNHEY and CDR2 SMNVEV (reference sequence). The length of the CDR3 is 13 residues. CDR3 sequence (DNA): TGTGCCAGCAGAGGGGACAGGGGGCGAGGCTACACCTTC. Amino acids: CASRGDRGRGYTF.

The rearrangement uses TRBV6-6 and TRBJ2-5; 11 bases match TRBD2. Germline loops: CDR1 MNHNY, CDR2 SVGAGI (reference sequence). The V segment lost 3 bases and the J segment 3 bases; nucleotides outside the gene matches: 3. The CDR3 sequence is 15 residues long. CDR3 in amino acids: CASSYGTSGKETQYF. The CDR3 nucleotides are TGTGCCAGCAGTTATGGGACTAGCGGAAAAGAGACCCAGTACTTC.

This clone was detected only a few times. V usage is TRBV28 and J usage is TRBJ2-1; 14 bases map to TRBD2. The CDR3 totals 21 residues. Losses at the gene ends were 6 bases for V and 4 bases for J; bases not matched to a gene: 20. Germline loops: CDR1 MDHEN, CDR2 SYDVKM. The CDR3 nucleotides are TGTGCCAGCAGCCCAAGCCCGACTAGCGGGAGGGGCCCTAGGGGGTACAATGAGCAGTTCTTC. It codes for CASSPSPTSGRGPRGYNEQFF.

The chain uses TRBV18 and TRBJ1-1; 10 nucleotides line up with TRBD1. The CDR3 contains 14 residues. The V segment lost 11 bases and the J segment 5 bases; nucleotides outside the gene matches: 11. Germline loops: CDR1 KGHSH, CDR2 LQKENI. The CDR3 bases are TGTGCCTGCAAACTCGGGACAGGGGATACTGAAGCTTTCTTT. Its translation: CACKLGTGDTEAFF.

The chain links TRBV23-1 to TRBJ2-1; 11 nucleotides line up with TRBD1. TRBV23-1 has ORF status, its function being uncertain. Losses at the gene ends were 4 bases for V and 9 bases for J; bases not matched to a gene: 11. The CDR3 totals 16 residues. As DNA, the CDR3 is TGCGCCAGCAGTCCTACATGGACAGGGGGCTGGGTTGAGCAGTTCTTC. It codes for CASSPTWTGGWVEQFF.

This chain uses TRBV11-3 with TRBJ2-7, with a tentative D call TRBD2 (6 bases). Germline CDR1 is SGHNT and CDR2 is YENEEA. The germline V and J ends were trimmed by 1 base and 3 bases, with 13 bases remaining between them. This CDR3 is 15 amino acids long. This CDR3 reads CASSLGGASDYEQYF. The CDR3 DNA is TGTGCCAGCAGCTTAGGCGGAGCTAGCGACTACGAGCAGTACTTC.

The rearrangement joins TRBV27 to TRBJ1-5; the match to TRBD1 covers 8 bases. Trimming cost V 6 bases and J 4 bases; bases outside gene matches: 8. CDR1 is MNHEY, CDR2 SMNVEV, per germline (reference sequence). The CDR3 has 15 residues. Here the CDR3 DNA reads TGTGCCAGCAGCCGACAGGGGACAGAAAATCAGCCCCAGCATTTT. It yields the protein CASSRQGTENQPQHF.

J is TRBJ1-5 and V is TRBV19; tentative D call: TRBD1 (6 bases). Germline V CDR1 and CDR2: LNHDA, SQIVND (reference sequence). The CDR3 is made up of 13 amino acids. V lost 4 bases and J lost 7, with 11 bases in between. This chain's CDR3 is CASSTAGVQPQHF. The CDR3 DNA is TGTGCCAGTAGTACGGCAGGGGTCCAGCCCCAGCATTTT.

The V and J genes are TRBV9 and TRBJ2-1; 7 bases line up with TRBD2. Looked up from germline, CDR1 is SGDLS and CDR2 is YYNGEE. The CDR3 extends over 17 amino acids. Trimming at V came to 0 bases and at J to 2 bases, leaving 8 bases not matched to a gene. The DNA for the CDR3 is TGTGCCAGCAGCGTAGAGGAGGGGAGCGGGGCCTACAATGAGCAGTTCTTC. Protein: CASSVEEGSGAYNEQFF.

This chain links TRBV5-1 with TRBJ1-2; 8 nucleotides line up with TRBD1. Per the germline V gene, CDR1 is SGHRS and CDR2 is YFSETQ. V trimming: 3 bases; J trimming: 8 bases; junction bases outside the gene matches: 12. This CDR3 is built from 15 residues. CDR3 nucleotide sequence: TGCGCCAGCAGCTCCCCCGGACAGGGCGCGCGGGGCTACACCTTC. Protein product: CASSSPGQGARGYTF.